Listed below are T cell receptor beta chains from one sample, sequenced in a study of T cell responses to AZD1222 COVID-19 vaccine. Generated by immunoSEQ multiplex PCR, the TCRdb table keeps only in-frame clones and is missing some. The table has about 99,000 clones, roughly 87% seen once; the top ten hold 4% to 5.5%. The specimen comprised peripheral blood, sampled on day 0 of AZD1222 vaccination. Source of these receptors: an adult in good health. Both conserved end residues are part of each CDR3. A D gene is named only where the DNA matches it firmly. The size field is filled for only some rows; it gives once, few, many or a size class.

abundance: .
j_gene: TRBJ2-5
d_gene: .
v_gene: TRBV4-2
CDR3aa: CASSQDWGGVRETQYF
CDR3nt: TGTGCCAGCAGCCAAGATTGGGGGGGCGTAAGAGAGACCCAGTACTTC

abundance: .
j_gene: TRBJ2-3
d_gene: .
v_gene: TRBV15
CDR3aa: CATSTGGESTDTQYF
CDR3nt: TGTGCCACCAGCACCGGTGGGGAGAGCACAGATACGCAGTATTTT

abundance: .
j_gene: TRBJ2-5
d_gene: .
v_gene: TRBV19
CDR3aa: CASRPTGRGQETQYF
CDR3nt: TGTGCCAGTAGACCGACAGGGAGGGGGCAAGAGACCCAGTACTTC

abundance: few
j_gene: TRBJ2-1
d_gene: .
v_gene: TRBV20-1
CDR3aa: CSASQAGERSYNEQFF
CDR3nt: TGCAGTGCTAGTCAAGCAGGGGAGAGGTCCTACAATGAGCAGTTCTTC

abundance: .
j_gene: TRBJ1-2
d_gene: .
v_gene: TRBV30
CDR3aa: CAWSPRGGGYTF
CDR3nt: TGTGCCTGGAGTCCACGGGGTGGTGGCTACACCTTC

abundance: once
j_gene: TRBJ1-1
d_gene: .
v_gene: TRBV7-9
CDR3aa: CASSSRGDTEAFF
CDR3nt: TGTGCCAGCAGCTCCCGGGGGGACACTGAAGCTTTCTTT

abundance: .
j_gene: TRBJ2-1
d_gene: TRBD2
v_gene: TRBV7-2
CDR3aa: CASSLEPSGGTPFF
CDR3nt: TGTGCCAGCAGCTTAGAACCTAGCGGGGGTACTCCGTTCTTC

abundance: .
j_gene: TRBJ2-6
d_gene: .
v_gene: TRBV27
CDR3aa: CASSMTGGANVLTF
CDR3nt: TGTGCCAGCAGTATGACGGGTGGGGCCAACGTCCTGACTTTC

abundance: .
j_gene: TRBJ2-7
d_gene: .
v_gene: TRBV5-6
CDR3aa: CASSLEAAYEQYF
CDR3nt: TGTGCCAGCAGCTTGGAAGCCGCCTACGAGCAGTACTTC

abundance: few
j_gene: TRBJ2-2
d_gene: .
v_gene: TRBV18
CDR3aa: CASSPSGRGTGELFF
CDR3nt: TGTGCCAGCTCACCCTCGGGGCGAGGTACCGGGGAGCTGTTTTTT

abundance: .
j_gene: TRBJ1-3
d_gene: .
v_gene: TRBV6-5
CDR3aa: CATGQSFGNTIYF
CDR3nt: TGTGCCACCGGACAGTCATTCGGAAACACCATATATTTT

abundance: .
j_gene: TRBJ2-2
d_gene: TRBD2
v_gene: TRBV19
CDR3aa: CASSIGTTIGELFF
CDR3nt: TGTGCCAGTAGTATTGGGACTACTATCGGGGAGCTGTTTTTT

abundance: .
j_gene: TRBJ2-7
d_gene: .
v_gene: TRBV3-1/TRBV3-2
CDR3aa: CASSEYRDSEQYF
CDR3nt: TGTGCCAGCAGCGAATACAGGGATTCCGAGCAGTACTTC

abundance: .
j_gene: TRBJ2-1
d_gene: .
v_gene: TRBV7-8
CDR3aa: CASSSQGRNEQFF
CDR3nt: TGTGCCAGCAGCTCACAGGGCCGCAATGAGCAGTTCTTC

abundance: .
j_gene: TRBJ2-7
d_gene: .
v_gene: TRBV7-6
CDR3aa: CASSDDSYEQYF
CDR3nt: TGTGCCAGCAGCGACGACTCCTACGAGCAGTACTTC

abundance: once
j_gene: TRBJ2-3
d_gene: TRBD2
v_gene: TRBV19
CDR3aa: CASSFSGGFGTDTQYF
CDR3nt: TGTGCCAGTAGTTTTAGCGGGGGATTCGGCACAGATACGCAGTATTTT

abundance: once
j_gene: TRBJ1-5
d_gene: .
v_gene: TRBV28
CDR3aa: CASSIRGTSNQPQHF
CDR3nt: TGTGCCAGCAGCATCAGGGGAACTAGCAATCAGCCCCAGCATTTT

abundance: .
j_gene: TRBJ2-7
d_gene: .
v_gene: TRBV7-2
CDR3aa: CASSLTGGGWYEQYF
CDR3nt: TGTGCCAGCAGCCTTACGGGGGGCGGGTGGTACGAGCAGTACTTC

abundance: .
j_gene: TRBJ1-2
d_gene: .
v_gene: TRBV6-5
CDR3aa: CASRPRGGALSGYTF
CDR3nt: TGTGCCAGCAGGCCCCGTGGAGGGGCTTTGAGCGGCTACACCTTC

abundance: .
j_gene: TRBJ1-4
d_gene: TRBD1
v_gene: TRBV7-9
CDR3aa: CASSPDRAVNEKLFF
CDR3nt: TGTGCCAGCAGCCCCGACAGGGCTGTTAATGAAAAACTGTTTTTT

abundance: .
j_gene: TRBJ1-1
d_gene: .
v_gene: TRBV7-8
CDR3aa: CASSLVVSGLSTEAFF
CDR3nt: TGTGCCAGCAGCTTAGTCGTTTCGGGGTTGTCAACTGAAGCTTTCTTT

abundance: .
j_gene: TRBJ2-5
d_gene: .
v_gene: TRBV11-2
CDR3aa: CASSWGETQYF
CDR3nt: TGTGCCAGCAGCTGGGGAGAGACCCAGTACTTC

abundance: .
j_gene: TRBJ2-1
d_gene: .
v_gene: TRBV7-2
CDR3aa: CASSSGPLLSYNEQFF
CDR3nt: TGTGCCAGCAGCTCAGGGCCCCTCCTCTCCTACAATGAGCAGTTCTTC

abundance: .
j_gene: TRBJ2-1
d_gene: TRBD2
v_gene: TRBV2
CDR3aa: CASTRTSGADNEQFF
CDR3nt: TGTGCCAGCACTCGGACTAGCGGGGCTGACAATGAGCAGTTCTTC

abundance: .
j_gene: TRBJ2-5
d_gene: .
v_gene: TRBV5-6
CDR3aa: CASSPGQLKETQYF
CDR3nt: TGTGCCAGCAGCCCGGGACAACTAAAGGAGACCCAGTACTTC

abundance: .
j_gene: TRBJ1-6
d_gene: TRBD1
v_gene: TRBV27
CDR3aa: CASSSNLGGQGNSPLHF
CDR3nt: TGTGCCAGCAGTTCCAACCTGGGGGGACAGGGTAATTCACCCCTCCACTTT

abundance: .
j_gene: TRBJ1-2
d_gene: TRBD1
v_gene: TRBV5-4
CDR3aa: CASSLGDRGQSGYTF
CDR3nt: TGTGCCAGCAGCTTGGGAGACAGGGGGCAGAGTGGCTACACCTTC

abundance: .
j_gene: TRBJ2-7
d_gene: TRBD2
v_gene: TRBV11-2
CDR3aa: CASSPIRSGAGYEQYF
CDR3nt: TGTGCCAGCAGCCCCATCAGGAGCGGGGCCGGGTACGAGCAGTACTTC

abundance: .
j_gene: TRBJ2-1
d_gene: TRBD2
v_gene: TRBV5-8
CDR3aa: CASKLAGFYNEQFF
CDR3nt: TGTGCCAGCAAACTAGCGGGGTTCTACAATGAGCAGTTCTTC

abundance: .
j_gene: TRBJ1-4
d_gene: .
v_gene: TRBV30
CDR3aa: CAWSPGMGNEKLFF
CDR3nt: TGTGCCTGGAGCCCAGGGATGGGGAATGAAAAACTGTTTTTT

abundance: .
j_gene: TRBJ2-7
d_gene: .
v_gene: TRBV5-1
CDR3aa: CASSLVESGEQYF
CDR3nt: TGCGCCAGCAGCTTGGTCGAGTCGGGCGAGCAGTACTTC

abundance: .
j_gene: TRBJ2-5
d_gene: .
v_gene: TRBV3-1/TRBV3-2
CDR3aa: CASSQGVRQETQYF
CDR3nt: TGTGCCAGCAGCCAAGGCGTCAGACAAGAGACCCAGTACTTC

abundance: .
j_gene: TRBJ2-3
d_gene: .
v_gene: TRBV29-1
CDR3aa: CSVEMGDTQYF
CDR3nt: TGCAGCGTTGAAATGGGAGATACGCAGTATTTT

abundance: .
j_gene: TRBJ2-2
d_gene: .
v_gene: TRBV30
CDR3aa: CAWRGLNTGELFF
CDR3nt: TGTGCCTGGAGGGGACTGAACACCGGGGAGCTGTTTTTT

abundance: .
j_gene: TRBJ1-1
d_gene: .
v_gene: TRBV10-3
CDR3aa: CAISESNGWTEAFF
CDR3nt: TGTGCCATCAGTGAGTCGAATGGGTGGACTGAAGCTTTCTTT

abundance: .
j_gene: TRBJ2-1
d_gene: .
v_gene: TRBV5-8
CDR3aa: CASSLSLGSEQFF
CDR3nt: TGTGCCAGCAGCTTAAGTTTGGGGTCTGAGCAGTTCTTC

abundance: .
j_gene: TRBJ1-5
d_gene: .
v_gene: TRBV3-1/TRBV3-2
CDR3aa: CASSQSDTRPNQPQHF
CDR3nt: TGTGCCAGCAGCCAAAGTGACACCCGGCCAAATCAGCCCCAGCATTTT

abundance: .
j_gene: TRBJ2-7
d_gene: TRBD1
v_gene: TRBV27
CDR3aa: CASSGLDRGLYEQYF
CDR3nt: TGTGCCAGCAGTGGATTGGACAGGGGGCTCTACGAGCAGTACTTC

abundance: .
j_gene: TRBJ2-3
d_gene: .
v_gene: TRBV7-2
CDR3aa: CASRYETDTQYF
CDR3nt: TGTGCCAGCAGATATGAAACAGATACGCAGTATTTT

abundance: .
j_gene: TRBJ2-1
d_gene: TRBD1
v_gene: TRBV29-1
CDR3aa: CSVGRDRGNEQFF
CDR3nt: TGCAGCGTCGGCCGGGACAGAGGCAATGAGCAGTTCTTC

abundance: .
j_gene: TRBJ1-1
d_gene: .
v_gene: TRBV30
CDR3aa: CAWSKIKWGKNTEAFF
CDR3nt: TGTGCCTGGAGTAAAATAAAATGGGGGAAAAACACTGAAGCTTTCTTT

abundance: .
j_gene: TRBJ1-4
d_gene: TRBD1
v_gene: TRBV27
CDR3aa: CASSSAGTENEKLFF
CDR3nt: TGTGCCAGCAGTTCGGCCGGGACAGAGAATGAAAAACTGTTTTTT

abundance: .
j_gene: TRBJ2-7
d_gene: .
v_gene: TRBV7-3
CDR3aa: CASRPEEGTDIYEQYF
CDR3nt: TGTGCCAGCAGACCGGAGGAGGGGACAGACATTTACGAGCAGTACTTC

abundance: .
j_gene: TRBJ1-2
d_gene: .
v_gene: TRBV5-5
CDR3aa: CASSREAEYNYGYTF
CDR3nt: TGTGCCAGCAGCCGGGAGGCAGAATATAACTATGGCTACACCTTC

abundance: few
j_gene: TRBJ2-1
d_gene: .
v_gene: TRBV10-3
CDR3aa: CAISDPGGASYNEQFF
CDR3nt: TGTGCCATCAGTGACCCCGGGGGTGCCTCCTACAATGAGCAGTTCTTC

abundance: .
j_gene: TRBJ1-1
d_gene: .
v_gene: TRBV7-9
CDR3aa: CASSLWDTNTEAFF
CDR3nt: TGTGCCAGCAGCTTATGGGATACGAACACTGAAGCTTTCTTT

abundance: .
j_gene: TRBJ1-4
d_gene: .
v_gene: TRBV19
CDR3aa: CASSMTDEKLFF
CDR3nt: TGTGCCAGTAGTATGACAGATGAAAAACTGTTTTTT

abundance: once
j_gene: TRBJ1-4
d_gene: TRBD1
v_gene: TRBV5-1
CDR3aa: CASSSTGVNEKLFF
CDR3nt: TGCGCCAGCAGCTCTACAGGGGTTAATGAAAAACTGTTTTTT

abundance: .
j_gene: TRBJ2-3
d_gene: .
v_gene: TRBV9
CDR3aa: CASSVAGYSTDTQYF
CDR3nt: TGTGCCAGCAGCGTAGCCGGGTACAGCACAGATACGCAGTATTTT

abundance: .
j_gene: TRBJ2-5
d_gene: TRBD2
v_gene: TRBV28
CDR3aa: CASSRGVQETQYF
CDR3nt: TGTGCCAGCAGTCGGGGGGTCCAAGAGACCCAGTACTTC

abundance: .
j_gene: TRBJ1-6
d_gene: .
v_gene: TRBV19
CDR3aa: CASSNGAGNDSPLHF
CDR3nt: TGTGCCAGTAGTAATGGTGCGGGGAATGACTCACCCCTCCACTTT

abundance: .
j_gene: TRBJ2-7
d_gene: .
v_gene: TRBV12-3/TRBV12-4
CDR3aa: CASRRGDYEQYF
CDR3nt: TGTGCCAGCAGGCGAGGGGACTACGAGCAGTACTTC

abundance: .
j_gene: TRBJ2-7
d_gene: TRBD1
v_gene: TRBV27
CDR3aa: CASTPEGTASEQYF
CDR3nt: TGTGCCAGTACACCCGAGGGGACAGCGTCCGAGCAGTACTTC

abundance: .
j_gene: TRBJ1-2
d_gene: .
v_gene: TRBV7-9
CDR3aa: CASSATGGDGYTF
CDR3nt: TGTGCCAGCAGCGCAACGGGAGGAGACGGCTACACCTTC

abundance: .
j_gene: TRBJ2-2
d_gene: .
v_gene: TRBV7-9
CDR3aa: CASSSVGGPRTGELFF
CDR3nt: TGTGCCAGCAGCTCAGTAGGGGGGCCCCGGACCGGGGAGCTGTTTTTT

abundance: .
j_gene: TRBJ1-1
d_gene: .
v_gene: TRBV7-2
CDR3aa: CASSYQAWSTEAFF
CDR3nt: TGTGCCAGCAGCTACCAAGCATGGAGTACTGAAGCTTTCTTT

abundance: .
j_gene: TRBJ1-5
d_gene: .
v_gene: TRBV5-6
CDR3aa: CASSLHGQPQHF
CDR3nt: TGTGCCAGCAGCTTGCATGGTCAGCCCCAGCATTTT

abundance: .
j_gene: TRBJ1-5
d_gene: .
v_gene: TRBV28
CDR3aa: CASYPAGNSNQPQHF
CDR3nt: TGTGCCAGCTACCCGGCGGGGAATAGCAATCAGCCCCAGCATTTT

abundance: once
j_gene: TRBJ2-3
d_gene: TRBD1
v_gene: TRBV4-2
CDR3aa: CASSQGQGGTDTQYF
CDR3nt: TGTGCCAGCAGCCAAGGACAGGGGGGAACAGATACGCAGTATTTT

abundance: .
j_gene: TRBJ1-4
d_gene: TRBD1
v_gene: TRBV7-9
CDR3aa: CASSFDRGRVSATNEKLFF
CDR3nt: TGTGCCAGCAGCTTCGACAGGGGTAGAGTCTCCGCAACTAATGAAAAACTGTTTTTT